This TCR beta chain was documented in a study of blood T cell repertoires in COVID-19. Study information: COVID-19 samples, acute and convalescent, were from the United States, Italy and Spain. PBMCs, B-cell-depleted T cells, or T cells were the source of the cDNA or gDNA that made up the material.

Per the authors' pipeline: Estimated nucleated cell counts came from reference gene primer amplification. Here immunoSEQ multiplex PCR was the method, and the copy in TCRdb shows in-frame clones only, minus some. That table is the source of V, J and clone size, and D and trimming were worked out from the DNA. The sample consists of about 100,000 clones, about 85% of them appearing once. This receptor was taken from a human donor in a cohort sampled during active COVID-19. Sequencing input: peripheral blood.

CDR3 DNA sequence: TGTGCCAGCAGTCCTTCCTACGAGCAGTACTTC. This encodes CASSPSYEQYF. The chain employs TRBV12-3 or TRBV12-4 and TRBJ2-7; D is unresolved. This CDR3 has 11 residues. Trimming shortened V by 5 bases and J by 1 base, and 3 bases separated the two germline ends.